These 13 T cell receptor beta chains came from one sample sequenced in a study of CD8 T cells in Susac syndrome. The authors reverse transcribed roughly 0.5 to 1 ug RNA with random hexamers. TCRdb analysed the immunoSEQ multiplex PCR reads with MiXCR anew, one entry per CDR3 protein. Of 95,000 to 150,000 distinct CDR3 sequences in the sample, just under 95% were seen once. Material: CD4+ T cells from PBMCs. The receptors originated from a human donor in good health.

The chain has TRBV7-8 and TRBJ1-2; 7 nucleotides line up with TRBD1. The length of the CDR3 is 15 residues. The ends lost 3 bases at V and 7 bases at J; junction bases unmatched: 11. The germline gives CDR1 SGHVS, CDR2 FQNEAQ. The CDR3 sequence: CASSLTGSRGGGYTF. CDR3 bases: TGTGCCAGCAGCTTGACAGGGAGCCGGGGGGGTGGCTACACCTTC.

V gene TRBV19 combines with J gene TRBJ1-1, with 8 bases lining up with TRBD1. Germline V lookup: CDR1 LNHDA, CDR2 SQIVND (reference sequence). CDR3 length: 16 residues. The V gene end was trimmed by 3 bases and the J gene end by 5 bases; junction bases not matched to a gene: 11. CDR3 nucleotides: TGTGCCAGTAGTATGAGAATGACAGGGGAGAGGACTGAAGCTTTCTTT. Translation gives CASSMRMTGERTEAFF. Drawing the rest from reference TRBV19 and TRBJ1-1, the complete variable domain is DGGITQSPKYLFRKEGQNVTLSCEQNLNHDAMYWYRQDPGQGLRLIYYSQIVNDFQKGDIAEGYSVSREKKESFPLTVTSAQKNPTAFYLCASSMRMTGERTEAFFGQGTRLTVV.

The chain links TRBV29-1 to TRBJ2-3, with 8 positions matching TRBD2. The ends lost 4 bases at V and 4 bases at J; junction bases unmatched: 1. Germline CDR1 and CDR2: SQVTM and ANQGSEA. The CDR3 is 12 residues long. This chain's CDR3 is CSVVAGSDTQYF. CDR3 in DNA: TGCAGCGTTGTAGCGGGATCAGATACGCAGTATTTT.

The chain is built from TRBV11-1 and TRBJ2-1; 12 bases are shared with TRBD2. J was trimmed by 0 bases and V by 5 bases; bases with no gene match: 14. Germline values: CDR1 SGHAT, CDR2 FQDESV (reference sequence). CDR3 length: 20 residues. CDR3 DNA sequence: TGTGCCAGCAGCCGCCGGACTAGCGGGAATCAAAAGAGCTCCTACAATGAGCAGTTCTTC. Encoded protein: CASSRRTSGNQKSSYNEQFF. The whole variable domain, filled in from reference TRBV11-1 and TRBJ2-1, reads EAEVAQSPRYKITEKSQAVAFWCDPISGHATLYWYRQILGQGPELLVQFQDESVVDDSQLPKDRFSAERLKGVDSTLKIQPAELGDSAMYLCASSRRTSGNQKSSYNEQFFGPGTRLTVL.

The genes are TRBV29-1 and TRBJ2-7, with 10 bases aligning to TRBD1. J lost 4 bases, V lost 4 bases, and 7 bases had no gene match. Per germline, CDR1 SQVTM and CDR2 ANQGSEA. This CDR3 comprises 14 residues. CDR3 residues: CSVGGTGAGYEQYF. CDR3 in DNA: TGCAGCGTTGGTGGGACAGGGGCTGGATACGAGCAGTACTTC.

The chain employs TRBV2 and TRBJ1-2; D is unresolved. With 1 base removed from V and 7 bases from J, the gap between germline ends came to 7 bases. This CDR3 comprises 12 residues. The germline gives CDR1 SNHLY, CDR2 FYNNEI. The CDR3 coding sequence is TGTGCCAGCAGTGAAGAGGGTGGTGGCTACACCTTC. It encodes CASSEEGGGYTF.

This clonotype showed up just once. The chain has TRBV19 and TRBJ2-1; no firm D call. Trimming cost V 0 bases and J 0 bases, with 12 bases left between them. The CDR3 spans 17 residues. Germline CDR1 is LNHDA and CDR2 is SQIVND (reference sequence). The CDR3 DNA is TGTGCCAGTAGTATAGATCGGGCCTCCCGCTCCTACAATGAGCAGTTCTTC. Translation gives CASSIDRASRSYNEQFF.

The chain employs TRBV18 and TRBJ2-6; D is ambiguous. Germline-derived CDR1 and CDR2 are KGHSH and LQKENI. The CDR3 totals 15 residues. V lost 2 bases and J lost 1, with 6 bases in between. Written as DNA, the CDR3 is TGTGCCAGCTCACCAGGTATTTCTGGGGCCAACGTCCTGACTTTC. Protein sequence: CASSPGISGANVLTF.

This rearrangement joins TRBV6-2 or TRBV6-3 to TRBJ2-3; TRBD2 matches 12 bases. This CDR3 has 16 amino acids. Trimming removed 4 bases from V and 4 bases from J; junction bases left unmatched: 6. Germline values: CDR1 MNHEY, CDR2 SVGEGT. CDR3 region: CASSSLAGGNADTQYF. Written as DNA, the CDR3 is TGTGCCAGCAGTTCTCTAGCGGGAGGGAACGCAGATACGCAGTATTTT.

The chain couples TRBV5-1 to TRBJ2-2; D is unclear. Germline loops: CDR1 SGHRS, CDR2 YFSETQ. This CDR3 has 13 residues. The germline V and J ends were trimmed by 0 bases and 7 bases, with 7 bases remaining between them. In DNA form, the CDR3 reads TGCGCCAGCAGCTTGGCACAACGCGGGGAGCTGTTTTTT. Translated: CASSLAQRGELFF.

V usage is TRBV29-1 and J usage is TRBJ1-4, with D unresolved. The V and J ends lost 4 bases and 3 bases respectively, with 6 bases between them. CDR1 and CDR2 from the germline V gene are SQVTM and ANQGSEA. The CDR3 runs to 12 residues. The DNA for the CDR3 is TGCAGCGTTGTCGGGTCTAATGAAAAACTGTTTTTT. Residues: CSVVGSNEKLFF.

This clonotype has only one observation. The chain couples TRBV11-3 to TRBJ2-3; a possible D gene is TRBD2 (6 bases). The CDR3 sequence is 15 residues long. The V gene's germline CDR1 is SGHNT and CDR2 YENEEA. V lost 1 base, J lost 1 base, and 9 bases lay in between. The CDR3 reads CASSLAGRRTDTQYF. The DNA for the CDR3 is TGTGCCAGCAGCTTAGCCGGGAGACGCACAGATACGCAGTATTTT.

The genes are TRBV5-1 and TRBJ2-7; 7 bases match TRBD2. The CDR3 has 14 residues. V lost 7 bases to trimming and J lost 3 bases; unmatched junction nucleotides: 10. Germline V gene sequence: CDR1 SGHRS, CDR2 YFSETQ. The DNA of the CDR3 is TGCGCCAGCGGATCTAGCGGTTATAACTACGAGCAGTACTTC. It yields the protein CASGSSGYNYEQYF.